One sample yielded the 4 T cell receptor beta chains listed below, sequenced in a study of blood T cell repertoires in COVID-19. Assay used: immunoSEQ multiplex PCR; TCRdb lists only in-frame clones, some missing. The table lists hundreds of thousands of clones, 80% to 90% of them singletons. Sequenced: PBMCs or T cells enriched from blood (not recorded which). The source of these receptors is a woman aged 45-65 years in a cohort exposed to, infected with or recovered from COVID-19 (not recorded which).

V gene TRBV5-5 combines with J gene TRBJ1-2; D is uncertain. Between the trimmed V and J ends, which lost 3 bases and 9 bases, there was a span of 12 bases. The length of the CDR3 is 12 residues. In germline, CDR1 is SGHKS, CDR2 YYEKEE (reference sequence). DNA of the CDR3: TGTGCCAGCAGCTATTCCCCCTTAAGCTACACCTTC. Protein sequence: CASSYSPLSYTF.

The gene calls are TRBV10-3 and TRBJ1-2, with D maybe TRBD1 (6 bases). The CDR3 length is 15 residues. The germline V gene has CDR1 ENHRY and CDR2 SYGVKD. V was cut by 2 bases and J by 4 bases, with 14 bases left in between. The CDR3 protein is CAISEPDGGRYGYTF. The DNA for the CDR3 is TGTGCCATCAGTGAGCCAGATGGGGGCCGCTATGGCTACACCTTC.

This chain links TRBV6-5 with TRBJ1-1; TRBD1 agrees at 7 bases. This CDR3 is built from 14 residues. V dropped 5 bases and J dropped 5; count of bases not matched to a gene: 8. Germline CDR1 reads MNHEY; CDR2 reads SVGAGI. CDR3 sequence (DNA): TGTGCCAGCAGTCAGGGCAGGGGGAGGACTGAAGCTTTCTTT. Its translation is CASSQGRGRTEAFF.

The V call is TRBV30, the J call TRBJ1-3, with D perhaps TRBD1 (6 bases). With 1 base removed from V and 10 bases from J, the gap between germline ends came to 8 bases. This CDR3 comprises 11 residues. Germline V gene sequence: CDR1 GTSNPN, CDR2 SVGIG (reference sequence). CDR3 loop: CAWSEGGTIYF. The CDR3 DNA follows: TGTGCCTGGAGTGAAGGGGGAACCATATATTTT.